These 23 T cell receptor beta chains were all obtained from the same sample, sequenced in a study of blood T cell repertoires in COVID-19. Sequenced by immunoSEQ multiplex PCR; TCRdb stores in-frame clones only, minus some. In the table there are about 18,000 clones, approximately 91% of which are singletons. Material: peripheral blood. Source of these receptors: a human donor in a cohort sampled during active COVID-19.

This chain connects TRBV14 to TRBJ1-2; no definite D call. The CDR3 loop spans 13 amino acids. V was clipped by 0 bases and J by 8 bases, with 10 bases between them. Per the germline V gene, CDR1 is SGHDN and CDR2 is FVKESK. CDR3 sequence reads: CASSQDFRVGYTF. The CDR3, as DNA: TGTGCCAGCAGCCAAGATTTTCGGGTCGGCTACACCTTC.

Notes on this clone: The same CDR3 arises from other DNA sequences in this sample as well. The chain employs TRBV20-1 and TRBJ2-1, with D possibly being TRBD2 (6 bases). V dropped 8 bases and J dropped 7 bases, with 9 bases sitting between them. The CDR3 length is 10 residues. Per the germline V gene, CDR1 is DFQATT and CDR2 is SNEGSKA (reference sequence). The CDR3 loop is CSPGGNEQFF. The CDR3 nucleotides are TGCAGTCCCGGGGGTAATGAGCAGTTCTTC.

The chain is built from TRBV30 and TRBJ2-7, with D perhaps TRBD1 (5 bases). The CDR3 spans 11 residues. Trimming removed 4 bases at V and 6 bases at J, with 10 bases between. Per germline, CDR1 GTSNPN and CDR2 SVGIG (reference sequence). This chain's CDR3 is CAWTVGPEQYF. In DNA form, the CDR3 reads TGTGCCTGGACCGTGGGGCCCGAGCAGTACTTC.

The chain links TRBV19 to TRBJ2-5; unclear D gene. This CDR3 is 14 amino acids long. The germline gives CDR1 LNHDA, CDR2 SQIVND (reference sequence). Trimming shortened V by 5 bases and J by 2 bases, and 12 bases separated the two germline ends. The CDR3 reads CASSLGGAQETQYF. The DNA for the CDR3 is TGTGCCAGTAGTCTTGGCGGAGCTCAAGAGACCCAGTACTTC.

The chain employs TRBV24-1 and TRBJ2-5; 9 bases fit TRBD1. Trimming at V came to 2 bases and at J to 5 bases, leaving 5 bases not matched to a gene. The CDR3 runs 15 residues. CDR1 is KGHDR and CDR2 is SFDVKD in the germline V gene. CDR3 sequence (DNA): TGTGCCACCAGTGATTCCGGGACAGGGATGGAGACCCAGTACTTC. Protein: CATSDSGTGMETQYF.

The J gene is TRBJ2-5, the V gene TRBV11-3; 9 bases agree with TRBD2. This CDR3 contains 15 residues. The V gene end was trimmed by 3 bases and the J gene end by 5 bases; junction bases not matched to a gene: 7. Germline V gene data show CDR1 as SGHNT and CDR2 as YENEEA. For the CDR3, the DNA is TGTGCCAGCAGCTTTGGCACTAGCGGGCGGGAGACCCAGTACTTC. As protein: CASSFGTSGRETQYF.

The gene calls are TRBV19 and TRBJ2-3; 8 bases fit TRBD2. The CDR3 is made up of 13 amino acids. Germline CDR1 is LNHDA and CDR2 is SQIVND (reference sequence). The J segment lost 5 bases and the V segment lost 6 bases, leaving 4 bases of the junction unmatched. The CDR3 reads CASRAGGRDTQYF. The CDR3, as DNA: TGTGCCAGTAGGGCGGGGGGCCGAGATACGCAGTATTTT.

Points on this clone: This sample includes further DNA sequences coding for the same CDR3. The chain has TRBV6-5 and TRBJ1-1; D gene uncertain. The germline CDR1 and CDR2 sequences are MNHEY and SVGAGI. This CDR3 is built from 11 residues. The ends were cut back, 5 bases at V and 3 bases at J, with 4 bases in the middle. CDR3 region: CASSRDTEAFF. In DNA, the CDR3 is TGTGCCAGCAGTCGGGACACTGAAGCTTTCTTT.

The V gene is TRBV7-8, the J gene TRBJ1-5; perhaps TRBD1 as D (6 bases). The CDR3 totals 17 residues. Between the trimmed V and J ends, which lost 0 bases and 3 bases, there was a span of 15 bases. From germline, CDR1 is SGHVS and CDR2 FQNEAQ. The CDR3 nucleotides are TGTGCCAGCAGCTTAGCCCAGGGGTGGGGGTCCAATCAGCCCCAGCATTTT. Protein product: CASSLAQGWGSNQPQHF.

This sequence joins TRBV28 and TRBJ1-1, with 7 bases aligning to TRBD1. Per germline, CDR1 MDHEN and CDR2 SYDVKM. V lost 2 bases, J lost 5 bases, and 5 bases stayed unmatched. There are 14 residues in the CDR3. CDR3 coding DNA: TGTGCCAGCAGTTTACCGGACAGGAGGACTGAAGCTTTCTTT. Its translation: CASSLPDRRTEAFF. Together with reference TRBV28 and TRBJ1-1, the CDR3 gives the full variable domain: DVKVTQSSRYLVKRTGEKVFLECVQDMDHENMFWYRQDPGLGLRLIYFSYDVKMKEKGDIPEGYSVSREKKERFSLILESASTNQTSMYLCASSLPDRRTEAFFGQGTRLTVV.

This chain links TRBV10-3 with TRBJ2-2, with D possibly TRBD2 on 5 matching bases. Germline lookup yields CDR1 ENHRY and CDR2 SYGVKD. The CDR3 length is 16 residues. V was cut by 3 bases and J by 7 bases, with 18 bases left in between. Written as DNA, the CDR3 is TGTGCCATCAGTGATAACCCCACGGGGTTGGGCGGGGAGCTGTTTTTT. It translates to CAISDNPTGLGGELFF.

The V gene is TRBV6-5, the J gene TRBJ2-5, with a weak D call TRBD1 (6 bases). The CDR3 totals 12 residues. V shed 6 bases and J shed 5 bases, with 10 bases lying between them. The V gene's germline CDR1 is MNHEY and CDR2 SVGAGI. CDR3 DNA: TGTGCCAGCAGCGCAGGGGCGGAGACCCAGTACTTC. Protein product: CASSAGAETQYF.

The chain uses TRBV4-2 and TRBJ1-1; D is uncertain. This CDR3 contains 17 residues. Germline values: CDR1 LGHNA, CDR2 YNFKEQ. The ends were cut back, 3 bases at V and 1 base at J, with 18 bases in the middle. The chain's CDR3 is CASSQIDLAAENTEAFF. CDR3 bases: TGTGCCAGCAGCCAGATCGATTTAGCCGCGGAGAACACTGAAGCTTTCTTT.

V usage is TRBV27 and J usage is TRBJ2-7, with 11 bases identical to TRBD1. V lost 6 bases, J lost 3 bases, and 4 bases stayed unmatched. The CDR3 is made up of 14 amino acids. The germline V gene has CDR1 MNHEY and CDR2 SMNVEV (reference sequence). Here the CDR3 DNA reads TGTGCCAGCAGACCCGGGACAGGGGGCTACGAGCAGTACTTC. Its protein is CASRPGTGGYEQYF.

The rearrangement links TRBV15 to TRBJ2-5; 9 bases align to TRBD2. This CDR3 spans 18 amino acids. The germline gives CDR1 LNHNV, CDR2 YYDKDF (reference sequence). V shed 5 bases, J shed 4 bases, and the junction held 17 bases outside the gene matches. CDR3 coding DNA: TGTGCCACCAGCTTGGGTACCCTGGCGGGGGGGCAGGGAGAGACCCAGTACTTC. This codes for CATSLGTLAGGQGETQYF.

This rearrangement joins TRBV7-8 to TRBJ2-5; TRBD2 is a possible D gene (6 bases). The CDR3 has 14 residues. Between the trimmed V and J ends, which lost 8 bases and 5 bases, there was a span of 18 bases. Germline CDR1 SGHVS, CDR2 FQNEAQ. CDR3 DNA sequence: TGTGCCAGCGGCCGGGACTCTCGAGGGGAGACCCAGTACTTC. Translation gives CASGRDSRGETQYF.

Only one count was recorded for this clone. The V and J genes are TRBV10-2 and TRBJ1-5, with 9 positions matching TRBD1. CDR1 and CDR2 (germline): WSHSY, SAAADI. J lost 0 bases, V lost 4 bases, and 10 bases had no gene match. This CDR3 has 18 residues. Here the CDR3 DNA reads TGCGCCAGCAGTGGGGGACAGGGAGGGCCATATAGCAATCAGCCCCAGCATTTT. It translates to CASSGGQGGPYSNQPQHF.

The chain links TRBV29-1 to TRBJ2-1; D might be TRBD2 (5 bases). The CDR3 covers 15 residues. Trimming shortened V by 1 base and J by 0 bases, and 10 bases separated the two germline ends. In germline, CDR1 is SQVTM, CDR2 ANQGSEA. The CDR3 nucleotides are TGCAGCGTTGAAGGGAGCGGAGACTCCTACAATGAGCAGTTCTTC. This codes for CSVEGSGDSYNEQFF.

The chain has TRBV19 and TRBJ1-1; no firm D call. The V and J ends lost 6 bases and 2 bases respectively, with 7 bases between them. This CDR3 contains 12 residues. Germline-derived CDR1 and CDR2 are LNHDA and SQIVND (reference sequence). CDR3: CASSRYNTEAFF. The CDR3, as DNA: TGTGCCAGTAGCCGGTATAACACTGAAGCTTTCTTT. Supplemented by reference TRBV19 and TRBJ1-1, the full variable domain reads DGGITQSPKYLFRKEGQNVTLSCEQNLNHDAMYWYRQDPGQGLRLIYYSQIVNDFQKGDIAEGYSVSREKKESFPLTVTSAQKNPTAFYLCASSRYNTEAFFGQGTRLTVV.

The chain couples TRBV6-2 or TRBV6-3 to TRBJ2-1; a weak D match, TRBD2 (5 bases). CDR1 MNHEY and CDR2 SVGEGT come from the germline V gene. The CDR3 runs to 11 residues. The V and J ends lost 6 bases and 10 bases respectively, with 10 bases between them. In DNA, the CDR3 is TGTGCCAGCAGCCAAGGACTGGAGCAGTTCTTC. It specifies CASSQGLEQFF.

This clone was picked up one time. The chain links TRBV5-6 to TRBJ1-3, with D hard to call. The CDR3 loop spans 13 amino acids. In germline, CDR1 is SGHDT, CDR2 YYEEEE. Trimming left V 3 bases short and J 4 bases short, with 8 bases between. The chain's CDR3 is CASSSVPGNTIYF. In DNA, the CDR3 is TGTGCCAGCAGCTCTGTCCCCGGAAACACCATATATTTT.

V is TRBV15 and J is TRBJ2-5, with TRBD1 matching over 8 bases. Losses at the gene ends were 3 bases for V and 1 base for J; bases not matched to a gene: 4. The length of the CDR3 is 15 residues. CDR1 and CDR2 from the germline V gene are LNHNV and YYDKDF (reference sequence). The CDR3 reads CATSRTGVFQETQYF. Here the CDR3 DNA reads TGTGCCACCAGCAGGACAGGGGTATTCCAAGAGACCCAGTACTTC.

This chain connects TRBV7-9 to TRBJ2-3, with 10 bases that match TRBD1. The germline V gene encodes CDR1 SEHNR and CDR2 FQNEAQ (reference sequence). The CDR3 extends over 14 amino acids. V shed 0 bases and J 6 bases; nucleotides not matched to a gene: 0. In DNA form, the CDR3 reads TGTGCCAGCAGCTTAGCGGACAGGGGGGATACGCAGTATTTT. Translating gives CASSLADRGDTQYF. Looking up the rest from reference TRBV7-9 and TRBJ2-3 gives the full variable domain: DTGVSQNPRHKITKRGQNVTFRCDPISEHNRLYWYRQTLGQGPEFLTYFQNEAQLEKSRLLSDRFSAERPKGSFSTLEIQRTEQGDSAMYLCASSLADRGDTQYFGPGTRLTVL.